This T cell receptor beta chain was sequenced for a study of T cell changes during pregnancy in multiple sclerosis. The germline V and J ends were trimmed by 8 bases and 4 bases, with 14 bases remaining between them. The CDR3 spans 13 residues. Germline CDR1 is SEHNR and CDR2 is FQNEAQ (reference sequence). The repertoire was sequenced with immunoSEQ multiplex PCR; TCRdb's copy has only in-frame clones and lacks some. The sample contains about 53,000 clones, approximately 91% of which appear only once. The genes are TRBV7-9 and TRBJ1-1; D may be TRBD1 (6 bases). This specimen consisted of CD4+ T cells from peripheral blood mononuclear cells, obtained in the third trimester of pregnancy. The TCR was taken from a female donor with multiple sclerosis, enrolled in a pregnancy study. DNA for the CDR3: TGTGCCAGCGGTTTAGCGGGGGCCACTGAAGCTTTCTTT. Translation gives CASGLAGATEAFF.